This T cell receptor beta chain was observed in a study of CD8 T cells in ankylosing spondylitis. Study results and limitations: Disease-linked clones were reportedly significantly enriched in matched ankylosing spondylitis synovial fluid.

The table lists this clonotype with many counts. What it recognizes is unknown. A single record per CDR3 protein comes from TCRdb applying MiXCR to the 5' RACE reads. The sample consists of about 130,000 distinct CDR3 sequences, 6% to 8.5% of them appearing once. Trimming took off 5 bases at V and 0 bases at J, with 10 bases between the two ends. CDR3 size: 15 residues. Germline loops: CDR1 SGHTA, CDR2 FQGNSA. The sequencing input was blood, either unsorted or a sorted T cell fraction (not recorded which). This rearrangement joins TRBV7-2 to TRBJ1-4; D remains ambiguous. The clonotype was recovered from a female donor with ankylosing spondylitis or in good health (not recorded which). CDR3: CASSSIIATNEKLFF. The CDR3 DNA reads TGTGCCAGCAGCAGCATAATAGCAACTAATGAAAAACTGTTTTTT.